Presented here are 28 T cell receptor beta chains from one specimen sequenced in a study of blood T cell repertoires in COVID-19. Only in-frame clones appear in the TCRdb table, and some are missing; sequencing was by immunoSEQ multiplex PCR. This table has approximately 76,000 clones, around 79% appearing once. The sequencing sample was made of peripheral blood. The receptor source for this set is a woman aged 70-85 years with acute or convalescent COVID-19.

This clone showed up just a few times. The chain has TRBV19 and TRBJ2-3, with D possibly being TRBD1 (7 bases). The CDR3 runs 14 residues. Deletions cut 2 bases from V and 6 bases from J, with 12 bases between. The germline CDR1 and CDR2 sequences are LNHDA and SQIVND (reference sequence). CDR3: CASSIQGGMDTQYF. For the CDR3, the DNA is TGTGCCAGTAGTATACAGGGGGGAATGGATACGCAGTATTTT.

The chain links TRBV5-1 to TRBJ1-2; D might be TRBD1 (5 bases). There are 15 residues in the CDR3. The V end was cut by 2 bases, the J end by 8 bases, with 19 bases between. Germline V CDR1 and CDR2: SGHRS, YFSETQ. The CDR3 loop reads CASSFRRGGQDGYTF. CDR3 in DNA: TGCGCCAGCAGCTTTAGGAGGGGCGGTCAAGACGGCTACACCTTC.

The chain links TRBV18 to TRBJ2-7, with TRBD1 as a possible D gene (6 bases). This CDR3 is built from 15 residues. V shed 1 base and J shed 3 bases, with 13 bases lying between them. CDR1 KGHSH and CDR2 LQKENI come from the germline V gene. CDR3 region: CASSPLSRDIYEQYF. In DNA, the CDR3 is TGTGCCAGCTCACCACTTTCTCGGGACATCTACGAGCAGTACTTC.

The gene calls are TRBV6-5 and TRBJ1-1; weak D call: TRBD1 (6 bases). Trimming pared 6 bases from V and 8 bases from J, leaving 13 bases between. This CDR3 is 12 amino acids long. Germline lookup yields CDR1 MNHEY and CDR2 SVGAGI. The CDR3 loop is CASRSQGKEAFF. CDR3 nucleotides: TGTGCCAGCAGGTCACAGGGTAAGGAAGCTTTCTTT.

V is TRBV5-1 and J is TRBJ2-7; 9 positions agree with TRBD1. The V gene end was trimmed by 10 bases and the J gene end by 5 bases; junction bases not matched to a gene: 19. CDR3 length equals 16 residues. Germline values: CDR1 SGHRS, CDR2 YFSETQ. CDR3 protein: CASGSVGTGSWDEQYF. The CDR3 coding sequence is TGCGCCTCAGGATCAGTTGGGACAGGGTCTTGGGACGAGCAGTACTTC. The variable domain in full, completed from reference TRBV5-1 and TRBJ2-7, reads KAGVTQTPRYLIKTRGQQVTLSCSPISGHRSVSWYQQTPGQGLQFLFEYFSETQRNKGNFPGRFSGRQFSNSRSEMNVSTLELGDSALYLCASGSVGTGSWDEQYFGPGTRLTVT.

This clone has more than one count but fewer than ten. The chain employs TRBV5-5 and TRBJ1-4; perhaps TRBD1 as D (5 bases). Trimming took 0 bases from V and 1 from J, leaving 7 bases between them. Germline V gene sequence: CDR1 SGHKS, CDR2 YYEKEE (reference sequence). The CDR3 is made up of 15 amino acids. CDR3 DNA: TGTGCCAGCAGCTTGGAAGGGGTAACTAATGAAAAACTGTTTTTT. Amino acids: CASSLEGVTNEKLFF.

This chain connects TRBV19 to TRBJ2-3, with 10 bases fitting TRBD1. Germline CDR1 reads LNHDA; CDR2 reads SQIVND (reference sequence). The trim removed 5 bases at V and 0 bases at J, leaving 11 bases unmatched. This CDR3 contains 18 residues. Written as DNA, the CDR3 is TGTGCCAGTAGTGGACGGGATACGGACAGGGGGAGCACAGATACGCAGTATTTT. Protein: CASSGRDTDRGSTDTQYF. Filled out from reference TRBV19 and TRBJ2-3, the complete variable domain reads DGGITQSPKYLFRKEGQNVTLSCEQNLNHDAMYWYRQDPGQGLRLIYYSQIVNDFQKGDIAEGYSVSREKKESFPLTVTSAQKNPTAFYLCASSGRDTDRGSTDTQYFGPGTRLTVL.

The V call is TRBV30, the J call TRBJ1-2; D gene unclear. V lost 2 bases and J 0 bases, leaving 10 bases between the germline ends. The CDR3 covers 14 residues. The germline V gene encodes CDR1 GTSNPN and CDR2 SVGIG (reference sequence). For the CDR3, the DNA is TGTGCCTGGAGTTTCGGGTTACCTAACTATGGCTACACCTTC. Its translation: CAWSFGLPNYGYTF.

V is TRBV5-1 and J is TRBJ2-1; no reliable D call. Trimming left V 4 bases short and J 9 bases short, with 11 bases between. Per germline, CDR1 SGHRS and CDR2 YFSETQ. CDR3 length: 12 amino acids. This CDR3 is CASSTEIGEQFF. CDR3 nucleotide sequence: TGCGCCAGCAGCACCGAGATTGGTGAGCAGTTCTTC.

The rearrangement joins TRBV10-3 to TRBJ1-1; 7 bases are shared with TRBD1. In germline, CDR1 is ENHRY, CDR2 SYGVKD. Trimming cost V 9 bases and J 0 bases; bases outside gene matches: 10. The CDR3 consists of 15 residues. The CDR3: CAIRVTGIMNTEAFF. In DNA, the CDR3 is TGTGCCATACGCGTGACAGGGATAATGAACACTGAAGCTTTCTTT.

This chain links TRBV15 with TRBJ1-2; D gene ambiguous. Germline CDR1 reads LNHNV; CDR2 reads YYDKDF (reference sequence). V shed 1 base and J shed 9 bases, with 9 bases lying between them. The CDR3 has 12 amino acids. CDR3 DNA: TGTGCCACCAGCAGAGTTGGGAGAAGCTACACCTTC. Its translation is CATSRVGRSYTF.

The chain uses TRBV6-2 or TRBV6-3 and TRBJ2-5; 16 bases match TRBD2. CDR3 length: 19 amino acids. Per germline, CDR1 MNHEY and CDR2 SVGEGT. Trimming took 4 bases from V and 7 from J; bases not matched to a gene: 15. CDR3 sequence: CASSFPPGTSGRVVGTQYF. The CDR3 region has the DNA TGTGCCAGCAGTTTCCCCCCCGGGACTAGCGGGAGGGTCGTCGGGACCCAGTACTTC.

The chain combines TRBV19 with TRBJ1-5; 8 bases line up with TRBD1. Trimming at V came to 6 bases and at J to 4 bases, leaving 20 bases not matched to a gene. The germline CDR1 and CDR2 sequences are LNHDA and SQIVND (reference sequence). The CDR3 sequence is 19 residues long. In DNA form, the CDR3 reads TGTGCCAGTAGCCATCCCCTAGGACAGGGTCGAAGATTAAATCAGCCCCAGCATTTT. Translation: CASSHPLGQGRRLNQPQHF.

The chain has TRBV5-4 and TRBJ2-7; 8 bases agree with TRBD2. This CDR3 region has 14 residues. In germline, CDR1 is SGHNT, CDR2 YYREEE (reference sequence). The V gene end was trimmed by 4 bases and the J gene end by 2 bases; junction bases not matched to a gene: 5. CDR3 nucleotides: TGTGCCAGCAGCCCCGACGGGAGGGCCTACGAGCAGTACTTC. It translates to CASSPDGRAYEQYF.

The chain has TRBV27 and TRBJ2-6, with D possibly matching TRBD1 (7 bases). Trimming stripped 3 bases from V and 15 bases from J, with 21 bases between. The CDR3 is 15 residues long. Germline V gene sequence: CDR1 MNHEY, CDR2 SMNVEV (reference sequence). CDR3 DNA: TGTGCCAGCAGTTTTAACCCCAGGGGGGTCCAGCCCCTGACTTTC. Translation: CASSFNPRGVQPLTF.

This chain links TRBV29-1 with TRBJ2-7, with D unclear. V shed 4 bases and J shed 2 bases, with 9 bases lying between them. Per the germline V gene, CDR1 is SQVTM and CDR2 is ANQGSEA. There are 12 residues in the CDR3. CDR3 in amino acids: CSVGEAPYEQYF. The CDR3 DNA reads TGCAGCGTTGGCGAGGCTCCCTACGAGCAGTACTTC.

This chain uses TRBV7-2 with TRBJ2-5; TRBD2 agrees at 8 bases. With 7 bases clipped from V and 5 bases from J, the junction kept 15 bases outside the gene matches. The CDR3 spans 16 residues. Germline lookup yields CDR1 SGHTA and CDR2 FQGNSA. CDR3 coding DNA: TGTGCCAGCATCCCCGGGGGGGGTAGGAGGGTGGAGACCCAGTACTTC. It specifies CASIPGGGRRVETQYF. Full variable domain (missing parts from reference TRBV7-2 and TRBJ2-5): GAGVSQSPSNKVTEKGKDVELRCDPISGHTALYWYRQSLGQGLEFLIYFQGNSAPDKSGLPSDRFSAERTGGSVSTLTIQRTQQEDSAVYLCASIPGGGRRVETQYFGPGTRLLVL.

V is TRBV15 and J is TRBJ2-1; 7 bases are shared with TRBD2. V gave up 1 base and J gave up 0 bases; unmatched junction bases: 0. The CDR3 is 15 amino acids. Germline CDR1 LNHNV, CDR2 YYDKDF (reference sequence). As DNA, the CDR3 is TGTGCCACCAGCAGAGGCGGGAGCTCCTACAATGAGCAGTTCTTC. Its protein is CATSRGGSSYNEQFF.

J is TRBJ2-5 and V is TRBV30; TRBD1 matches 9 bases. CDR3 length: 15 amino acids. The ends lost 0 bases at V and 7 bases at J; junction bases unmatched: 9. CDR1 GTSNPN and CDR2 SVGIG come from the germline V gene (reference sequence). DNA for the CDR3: TGTGCCTGGAGTGTCCCGGGACAGGGACCAGGGACCCAGTACTTC. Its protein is CAWSVPGQGPGTQYF.

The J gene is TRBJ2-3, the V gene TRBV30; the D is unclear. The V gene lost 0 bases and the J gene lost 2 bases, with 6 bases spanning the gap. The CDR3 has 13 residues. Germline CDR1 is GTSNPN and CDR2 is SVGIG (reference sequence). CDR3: CAWSVQNTDTQYF. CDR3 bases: TGTGCCTGGAGTGTACAGAACACAGATACGCAGTATTTT.

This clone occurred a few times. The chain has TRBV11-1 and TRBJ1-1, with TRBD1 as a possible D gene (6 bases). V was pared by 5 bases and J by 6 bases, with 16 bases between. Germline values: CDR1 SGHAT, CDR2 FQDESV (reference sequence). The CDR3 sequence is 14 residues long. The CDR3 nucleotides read TGTGCCAGCAGCCCCGGCAGGGGTAAGTCTGAAGCTTTCTTT. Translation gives CASSPGRGKSEAFF.

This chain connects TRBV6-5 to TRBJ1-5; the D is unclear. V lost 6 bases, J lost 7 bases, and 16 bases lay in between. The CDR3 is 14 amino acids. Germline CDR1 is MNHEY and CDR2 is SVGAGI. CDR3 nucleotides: TGTGCCAGCAGCAATCACGGGGTCGGGCAGCCCCAGCATTTT. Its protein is CASSNHGVGQPQHF.

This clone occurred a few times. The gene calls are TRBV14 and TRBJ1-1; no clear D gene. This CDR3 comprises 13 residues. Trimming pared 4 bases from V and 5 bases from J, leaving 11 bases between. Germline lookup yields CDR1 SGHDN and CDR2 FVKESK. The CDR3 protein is CASSPPSGTEAFF. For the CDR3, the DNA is TGTGCCAGCAGCCCGCCCTCGGGGACTGAAGCTTTCTTT.

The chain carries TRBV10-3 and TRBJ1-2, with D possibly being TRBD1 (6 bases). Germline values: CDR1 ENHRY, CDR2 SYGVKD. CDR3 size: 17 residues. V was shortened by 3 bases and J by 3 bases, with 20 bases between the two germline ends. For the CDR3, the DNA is TGTGCCATCAGTGACTCGAGTAAGGAAGGGGGAGACTATGGCTACACCTTC. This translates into CAISDSSKEGGDYGYTF.

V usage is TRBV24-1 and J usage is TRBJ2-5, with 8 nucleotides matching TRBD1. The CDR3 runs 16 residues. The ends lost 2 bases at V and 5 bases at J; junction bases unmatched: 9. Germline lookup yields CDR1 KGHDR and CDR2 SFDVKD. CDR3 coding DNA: TGTGCCACCAGTGATTCCCCAGGGGGCAAGGGTGAGACCCAGTACTTC. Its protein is CATSDSPGGKGETQYF.

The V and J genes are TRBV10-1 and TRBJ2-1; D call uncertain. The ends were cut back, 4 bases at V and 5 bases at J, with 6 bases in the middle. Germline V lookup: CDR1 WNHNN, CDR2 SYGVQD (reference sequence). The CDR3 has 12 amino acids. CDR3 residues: CASSGTDNEQFF. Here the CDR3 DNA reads TGCGCCAGCAGTGGAACGGACAATGAGCAGTTCTTC.

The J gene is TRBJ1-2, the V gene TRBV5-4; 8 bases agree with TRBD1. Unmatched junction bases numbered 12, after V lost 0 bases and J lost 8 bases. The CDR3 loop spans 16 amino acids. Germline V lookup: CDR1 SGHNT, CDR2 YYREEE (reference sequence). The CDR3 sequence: CASSLGGQAIGGGYTF. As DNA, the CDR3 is TGTGCCAGCAGCTTGGGGGGACAGGCCATCGGAGGAGGCTACACCTTC.

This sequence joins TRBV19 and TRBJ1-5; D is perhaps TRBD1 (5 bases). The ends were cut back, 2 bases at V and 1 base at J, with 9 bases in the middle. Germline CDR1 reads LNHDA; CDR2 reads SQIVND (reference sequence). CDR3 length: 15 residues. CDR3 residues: CASSIRGQSNQPQHF. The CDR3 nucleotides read TGTGCCAGTAGTATAAGGGGCCAAAGCAATCAGCCCCAGCATTTT.